This T cell receptor beta chain was identified in a study of blood T cell repertoires in COVID-19. Using immunoSEQ multiplex PCR, the repertoire was profiled, and TCRdb retains in-frame clones only, with some absent. This repertoire shows 250,000 to 300,000 clones, nearly 90% found once; its top ten account for 1%. The germline V and J ends were trimmed by 4 bases and 4 bases, with 16 bases remaining between them. In germline, CDR1 is SEHNR, CDR2 FQNEAQ (reference sequence). The CDR3 covers 15 residues. This clone was seen a few times. The chain is built from TRBV7-9 and TRBJ1-1; D remains ambiguous. The sequenced sample was PBMCs or T cells enriched from blood (not recorded which). This TCR was sampled from a woman under 40 who had recovered from COVID-19. CDR3 sequence: CASSSVAGGGTEAFF. The CDR3, as DNA: TGTGCCAGCAGCTCAGTTGCGGGTGGCGGCACTGAAGCTTTCTTT.